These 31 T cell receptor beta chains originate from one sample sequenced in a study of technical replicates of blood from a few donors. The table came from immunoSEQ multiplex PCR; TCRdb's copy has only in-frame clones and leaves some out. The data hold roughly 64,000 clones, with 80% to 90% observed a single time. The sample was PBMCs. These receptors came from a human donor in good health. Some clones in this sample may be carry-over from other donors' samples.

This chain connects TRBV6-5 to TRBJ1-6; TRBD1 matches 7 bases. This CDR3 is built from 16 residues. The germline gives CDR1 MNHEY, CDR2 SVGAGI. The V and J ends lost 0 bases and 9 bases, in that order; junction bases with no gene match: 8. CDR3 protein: CASSYSIGQGGSPLHF. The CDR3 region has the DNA TGTGCCAGCAGTTACTCGATAGGGCAGGGGGGTTCACCCCTCCACTTT.

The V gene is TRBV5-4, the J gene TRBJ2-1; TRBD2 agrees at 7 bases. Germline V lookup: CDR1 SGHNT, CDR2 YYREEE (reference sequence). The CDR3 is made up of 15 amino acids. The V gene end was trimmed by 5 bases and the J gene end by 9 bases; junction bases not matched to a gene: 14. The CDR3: CASSRDSGSRGEQFF. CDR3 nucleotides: TGTGCCAGCAGTCGTGATAGCGGGTCCCGGGGTGAGCAGTTCTTC.

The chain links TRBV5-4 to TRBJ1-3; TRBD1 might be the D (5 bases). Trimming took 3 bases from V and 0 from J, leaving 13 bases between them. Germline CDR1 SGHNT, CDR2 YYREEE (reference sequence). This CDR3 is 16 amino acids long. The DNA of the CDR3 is TGTGCCAGCAGCTCGGGGGGGGATTTCTCTGGAAACACCATATATTTT. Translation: CASSSGGDFSGNTIYF. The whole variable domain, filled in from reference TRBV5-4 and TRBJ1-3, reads ETGVTQSPTHLIKTRGQQVTLRCSSQSGHNTVSWYQQALGQGPQFIFQYYREEENGRGNFPPRFSGLQFPNYSSELNVNALELDDSALYLCASSSGGDFSGNTIYFGEGSWLTVV.

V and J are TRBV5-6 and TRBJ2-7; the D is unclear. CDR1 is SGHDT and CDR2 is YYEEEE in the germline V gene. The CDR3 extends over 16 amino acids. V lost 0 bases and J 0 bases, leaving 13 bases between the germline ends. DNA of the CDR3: TGTGCCAGCAGCTTGGGACCGGCGGAGAGCTCCTACGAGCAGTACTTC. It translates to CASSLGPAESSYEQYF.

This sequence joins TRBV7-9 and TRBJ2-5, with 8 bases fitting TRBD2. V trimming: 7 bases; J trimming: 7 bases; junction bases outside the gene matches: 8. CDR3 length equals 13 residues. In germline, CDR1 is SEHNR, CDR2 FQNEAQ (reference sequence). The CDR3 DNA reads TGTGCCAGCACCGGGAGGGAGCTTCGGACCCAGTACTTC. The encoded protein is CASTGRELRTQYF.

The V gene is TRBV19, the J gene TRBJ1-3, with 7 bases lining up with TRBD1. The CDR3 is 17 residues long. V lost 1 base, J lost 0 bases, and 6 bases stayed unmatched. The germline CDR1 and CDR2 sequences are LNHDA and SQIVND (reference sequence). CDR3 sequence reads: CASSIGRDSNSGNTIYF. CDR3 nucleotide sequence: TGTGCCAGTAGTATAGGTCGGGACAGCAACTCTGGAAACACCATATATTTT.

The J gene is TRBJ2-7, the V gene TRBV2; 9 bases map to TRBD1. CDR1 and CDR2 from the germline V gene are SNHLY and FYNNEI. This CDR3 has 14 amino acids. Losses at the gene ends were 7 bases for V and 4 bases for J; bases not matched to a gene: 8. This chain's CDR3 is CASTPGQGGYEQYF. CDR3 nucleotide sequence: TGTGCCAGCACCCCGGGACAGGGAGGTTACGAGCAGTACTTC.

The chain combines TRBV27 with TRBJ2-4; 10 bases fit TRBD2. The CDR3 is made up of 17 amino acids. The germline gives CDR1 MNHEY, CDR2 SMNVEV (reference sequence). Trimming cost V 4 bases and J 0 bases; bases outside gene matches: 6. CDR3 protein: CASSSIGLAVAKNIQYF. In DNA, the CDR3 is TGTGCCAGCAGTTCCATCGGACTAGCGGTAGCCAAAAACATTCAGTACTTC.

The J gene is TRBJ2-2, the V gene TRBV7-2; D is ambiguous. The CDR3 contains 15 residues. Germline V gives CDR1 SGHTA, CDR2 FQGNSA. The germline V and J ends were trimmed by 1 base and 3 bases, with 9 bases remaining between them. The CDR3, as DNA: TGTGCCAGCAGCTTAGTAACCGGGTACACCGGGGAGCTGTTTTTT. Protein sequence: CASSLVTGYTGELFF.

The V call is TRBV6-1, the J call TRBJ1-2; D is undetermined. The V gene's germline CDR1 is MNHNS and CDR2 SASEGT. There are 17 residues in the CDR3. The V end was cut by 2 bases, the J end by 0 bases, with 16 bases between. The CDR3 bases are TGTGCCAGCAGTGAACGGCGGCTAGTTTCAGCTAACTATGGCTACACCTTC. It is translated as CASSERRLVSANYGYTF.

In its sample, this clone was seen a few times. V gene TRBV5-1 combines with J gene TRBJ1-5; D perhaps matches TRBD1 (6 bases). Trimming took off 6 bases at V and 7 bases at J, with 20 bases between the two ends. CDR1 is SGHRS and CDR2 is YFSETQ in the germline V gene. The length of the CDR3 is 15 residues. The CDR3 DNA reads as TGCGCCAGCATGGGGGCAGGGAGAGATTCACAGCCCCAGCATTTT. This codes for CASMGAGRDSQPQHF.

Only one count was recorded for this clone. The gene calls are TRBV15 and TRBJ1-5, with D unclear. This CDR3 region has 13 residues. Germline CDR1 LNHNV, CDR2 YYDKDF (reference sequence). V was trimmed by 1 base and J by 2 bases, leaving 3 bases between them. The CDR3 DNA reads TGTGCCACCAGCAGAGCGGGCAATCAGCCCCAGCATTTT. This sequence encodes CATSRAGNQPQHF.

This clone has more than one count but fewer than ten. The DNA for the CDR3 is TGTGCCAGCAGCTTAACAGACACTGAAGCTTTCTTT. It yields the protein CASSLTDTEAFF. V is TRBV7-9 and J is TRBJ1-1; no reliable D call. The CDR3 has 12 residues. CDR1 and CDR2 (germline): SEHNR, FQNEAQ (reference sequence). Trimming took 2 bases from V and 3 from J, leaving 4 bases between them.

In DNA, the CDR3 is TGTGCCAGCAGTTTCCGGTCTAGCGTAGATACGCAGTATTTT. Amino acids: CASSFRSSVDTQYF. The chain carries TRBV28 and TRBJ2-3; TRBD2 might be the D (6 bases). Germline V lookup: CDR1 MDHEN, CDR2 SYDVKM. Trimming took 3 bases from V and 5 from J, leaving 12 bases between them. The CDR3 is 14 amino acids.

Written as DNA, the CDR3 is TGTGCCAGCAGCTTACTAGCGGGCAGCACAGATACGCAGTATTTT. This codes for CASSLLAGSTDTQYF. The chain combines TRBV7-9 with TRBJ2-3; TRBD2 matches 8 bases. Trimming removed 2 bases from V and 0 bases from J; junction bases left unmatched: 1. Per germline, CDR1 SEHNR and CDR2 FQNEAQ (reference sequence). The CDR3 spans 15 residues. Full variable domain (missing parts from reference TRBV7-9 and TRBJ2-3): DTGVSQNPRHKITKRGQNVTFRCDPISEHNRLYWYRQTLGQGPEFLTYFQNEAQLEKSRLLSDRFSAERPKGSFSTLEIQRTEQGDSAMYLCASSLLAGSTDTQYFGPGTRLTVL.

The CDR3 loop is CASSLGTAPPQETQYF. In nucleotides, the CDR3 is TGTGCCAGCAGCCTTGGGACAGCTCCACCACAAGAGACCCAGTACTTC. The chain joins TRBV7-8 to TRBJ2-5, with 7 nucleotides matching TRBD1. CDR3 size: 16 residues. After removal of 5 bases from V and 2 bases from J, the junction contained 11 bases not matched to a gene. Germline CDR1 SGHVS, CDR2 FQNEAQ.

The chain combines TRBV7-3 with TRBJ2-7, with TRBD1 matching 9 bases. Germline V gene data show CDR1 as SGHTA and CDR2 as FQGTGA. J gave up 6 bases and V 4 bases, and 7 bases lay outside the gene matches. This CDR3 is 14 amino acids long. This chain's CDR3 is CASSSTGGLSEQYF. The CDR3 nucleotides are TGTGCCAGCAGCTCAACAGGGGGCCTGAGCGAGCAGTACTTC.

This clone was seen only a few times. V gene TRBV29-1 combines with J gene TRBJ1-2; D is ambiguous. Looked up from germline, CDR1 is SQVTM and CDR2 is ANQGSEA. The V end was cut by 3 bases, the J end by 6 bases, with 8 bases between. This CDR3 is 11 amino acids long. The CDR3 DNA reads TGCAGCGTTGACTGGCAAAATGGCTACACCTTC. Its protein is CSVDWQNGYTF.

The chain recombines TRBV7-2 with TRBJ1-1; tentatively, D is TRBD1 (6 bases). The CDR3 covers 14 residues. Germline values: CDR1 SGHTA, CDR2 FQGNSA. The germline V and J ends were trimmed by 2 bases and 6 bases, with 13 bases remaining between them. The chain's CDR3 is CASSLQGQRPEAFF. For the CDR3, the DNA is TGTGCCAGCAGCTTACAAGGACAGCGACCTGAAGCTTTCTTT.

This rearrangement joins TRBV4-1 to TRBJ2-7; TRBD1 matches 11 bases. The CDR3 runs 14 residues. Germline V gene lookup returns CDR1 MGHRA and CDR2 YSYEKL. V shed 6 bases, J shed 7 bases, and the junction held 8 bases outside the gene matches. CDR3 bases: TGCGCCAGCAGTCTAGGACAGGGGGCTGGTGAGCAGTACTTC. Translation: CASSLGQGAGEQYF.

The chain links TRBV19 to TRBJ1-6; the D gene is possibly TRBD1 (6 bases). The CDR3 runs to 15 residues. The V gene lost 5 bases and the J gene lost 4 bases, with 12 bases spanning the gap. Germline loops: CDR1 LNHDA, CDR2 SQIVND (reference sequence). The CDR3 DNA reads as TGTGCCAGTAGTCCTGGGGACAATTATAATTCACCCCTCCACTTT. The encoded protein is CASSPGDNYNSPLHF.

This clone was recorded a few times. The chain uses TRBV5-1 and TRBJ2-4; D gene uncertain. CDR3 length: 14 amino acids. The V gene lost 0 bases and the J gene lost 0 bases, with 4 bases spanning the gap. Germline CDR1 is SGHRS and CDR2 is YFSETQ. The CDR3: CASSLDLAKNIQYF. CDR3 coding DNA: TGCGCCAGCAGCTTGGATCTAGCCAAAAACATTCAGTACTTC. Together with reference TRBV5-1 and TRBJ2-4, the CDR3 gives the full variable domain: KAGVTQTPRYLIKTRGQQVTLSCSPISGHRSVSWYQQTPGQGLQFLFEYFSETQRNKGNFPGRFSGRQFSNSRSEMNVSTLELGDSALYLCASSLDLAKNIQYFGAGTRLSVL.

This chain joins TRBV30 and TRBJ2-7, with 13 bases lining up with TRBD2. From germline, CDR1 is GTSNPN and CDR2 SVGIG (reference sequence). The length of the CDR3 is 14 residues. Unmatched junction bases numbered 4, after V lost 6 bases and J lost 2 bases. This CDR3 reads CACLTSGRAYEQYF. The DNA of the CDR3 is TGTGCCTGCCTTACTAGCGGGAGGGCCTACGAGCAGTACTTC.

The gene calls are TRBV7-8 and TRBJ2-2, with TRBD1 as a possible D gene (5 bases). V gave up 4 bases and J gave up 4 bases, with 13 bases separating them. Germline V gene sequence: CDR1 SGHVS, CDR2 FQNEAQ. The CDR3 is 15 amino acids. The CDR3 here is CASSYRQSTTGELFF. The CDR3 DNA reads TGTGCCAGCAGCTACCGACAGAGTACCACCGGGGAGCTGTTTTTT.

DNA for the CDR3: TGTGCCATCAGTGACCCGGAACAGAACTACGAGCAGTACTTC. Encoded protein: CAISDPEQNYEQYF. The J gene is TRBJ2-7, the V gene TRBV10-3; no reliable D call. The CDR3 spans 14 residues. Germline assignment: CDR1 ENHRY and CDR2 SYGVKD. V was trimmed by 3 bases and J by 3 bases, leaving 12 bases between them.

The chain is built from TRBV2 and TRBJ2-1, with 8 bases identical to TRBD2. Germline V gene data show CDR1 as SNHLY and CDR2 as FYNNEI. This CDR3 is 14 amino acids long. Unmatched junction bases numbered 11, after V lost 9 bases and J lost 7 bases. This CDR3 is CARGPGTRPNEQFF. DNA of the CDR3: TGTGCCAGGGGGCCCGGGACTAGACCGAATGAGCAGTTCTTC. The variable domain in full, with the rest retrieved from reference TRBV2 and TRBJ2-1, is EPEVTQTPSHQVTQMGQEVILRCVPISNHLYFYWYRQILGQKVEFLVSFYNNEISEKSEIFDDQFSVERPDGSNFTLKIRSTKLEDSAMYFCARGPGTRPNEQFFGPGTRLTVL.

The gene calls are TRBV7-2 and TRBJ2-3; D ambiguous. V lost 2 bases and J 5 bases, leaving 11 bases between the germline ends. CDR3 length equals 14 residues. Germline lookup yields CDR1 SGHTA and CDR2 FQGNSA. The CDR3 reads CASSLTPRRDTQYF. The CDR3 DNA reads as TGTGCCAGCAGCTTAACCCCCAGGCGAGATACGCAGTATTTT.

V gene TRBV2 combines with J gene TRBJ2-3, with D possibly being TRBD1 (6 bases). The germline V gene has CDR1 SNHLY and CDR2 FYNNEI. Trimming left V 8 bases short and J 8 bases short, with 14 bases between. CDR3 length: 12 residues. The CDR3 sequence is CASGPQGSTQYF. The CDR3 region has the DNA TGTGCCAGCGGACCCCAGGGGTCTACGCAGTATTTT.

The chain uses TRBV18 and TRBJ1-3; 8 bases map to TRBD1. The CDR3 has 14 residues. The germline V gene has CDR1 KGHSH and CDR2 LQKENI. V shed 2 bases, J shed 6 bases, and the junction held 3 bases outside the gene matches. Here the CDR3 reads CASSPDRGQNTIYF. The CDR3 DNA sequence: TGTGCCAGCTCACCAGACAGGGGACAAAACACCATATATTTT.

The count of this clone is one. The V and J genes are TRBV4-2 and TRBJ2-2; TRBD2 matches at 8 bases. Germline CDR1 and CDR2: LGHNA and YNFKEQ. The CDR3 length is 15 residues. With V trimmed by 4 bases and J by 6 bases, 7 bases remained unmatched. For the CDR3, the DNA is TGTGCCAGCAGCCGCCAGCGGGAGAGAGCCGGGGAGCTGTTTTTT. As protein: CASSRQRERAGELFF.

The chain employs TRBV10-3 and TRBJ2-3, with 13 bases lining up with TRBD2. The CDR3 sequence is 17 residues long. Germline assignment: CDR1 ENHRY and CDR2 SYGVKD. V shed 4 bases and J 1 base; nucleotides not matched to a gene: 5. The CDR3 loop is CAISGTSGGPGTDTQYF. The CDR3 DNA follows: TGTGCCATCAGTGGGACTAGCGGGGGACCCGGCACAGATACGCAGTATTTT.